This TCR beta chain is from a study of cytotoxic CD8 clonotypes in ibrutinib-treated CLL. Study information: Partial responders around 24, complete 2; about 12 progressed and about 15 stayed in remission by median about 5.5 years. After a median 12 months on treatment (6 to 36), response samples were drawn. Samples yielded averages of 250,000 or so productive templates and tens of thousands of productive rearrangements.

CDR3 length: 13 amino acids. V was trimmed by 5 bases and J by 8 bases, leaving 15 bases between them. Per germline, CDR1 SGHTA and CDR2 FQGNSA. Investigators sought sequencing depths of between 1 in 200,000 and 1 in 1 million T cells. Here immunoSEQ multiplex PCR was the method, and the copy in TCRdb shows in-frame clones only, minus some. The top ten clones hold roughly 3.1% of a sample with some 140,000 clones, roughly 80% of them seen once. Material: PBMCs, obtained after 24 months of ibrutinib treatment. The chain employs TRBV7-2 and TRBJ1-2; D not certain. The clonotype originates from a human donor with chronic lymphocytic leukemia. DNA for the CDR3: TGTGCCAGCAGCCGGGGTCGATTCGACGGCTACACCTTC. Protein: CASSRGRFDGYTF.